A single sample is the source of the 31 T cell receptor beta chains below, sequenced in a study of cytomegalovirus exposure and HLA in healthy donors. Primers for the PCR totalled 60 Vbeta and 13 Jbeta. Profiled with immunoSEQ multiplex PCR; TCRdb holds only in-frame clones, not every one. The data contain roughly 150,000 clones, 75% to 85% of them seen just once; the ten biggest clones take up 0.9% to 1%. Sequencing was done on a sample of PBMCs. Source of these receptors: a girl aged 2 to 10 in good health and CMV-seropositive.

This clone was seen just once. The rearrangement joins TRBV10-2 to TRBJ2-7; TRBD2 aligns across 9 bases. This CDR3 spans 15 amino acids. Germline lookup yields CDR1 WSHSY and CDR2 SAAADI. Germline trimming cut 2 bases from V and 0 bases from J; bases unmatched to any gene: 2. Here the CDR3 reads CASSEPSGDSYEQYF. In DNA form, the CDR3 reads TGCGCCAGCAGTGAGCCTAGCGGGGACTCCTACGAGCAGTACTTC.

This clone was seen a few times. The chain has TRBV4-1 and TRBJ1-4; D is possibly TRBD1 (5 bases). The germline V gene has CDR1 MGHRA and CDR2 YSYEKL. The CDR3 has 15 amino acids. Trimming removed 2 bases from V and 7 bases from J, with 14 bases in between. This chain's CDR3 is CASSQPREGSEKLFF. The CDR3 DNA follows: TGCGCCAGCAGCCAACCCAGGGAGGGGAGTGAAAAACTGTTTTTT.

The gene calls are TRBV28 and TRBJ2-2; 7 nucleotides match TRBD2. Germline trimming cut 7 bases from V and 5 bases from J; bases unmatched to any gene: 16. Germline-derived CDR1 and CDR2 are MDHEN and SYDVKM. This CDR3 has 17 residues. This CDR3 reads CASTPRGREPFTGELFF. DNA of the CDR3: TGTGCCAGCACCCCCCGAGGGCGGGAGCCGTTTACCGGGGAGCTGTTTTTT.

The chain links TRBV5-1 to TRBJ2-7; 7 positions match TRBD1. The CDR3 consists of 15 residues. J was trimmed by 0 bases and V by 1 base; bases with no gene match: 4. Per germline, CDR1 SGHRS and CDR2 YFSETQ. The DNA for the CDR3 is TGCGCCAGCAGCTTGATGGGACAGCACTCCTACGAGCAGTACTTC. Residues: CASSLMGQHSYEQYF.

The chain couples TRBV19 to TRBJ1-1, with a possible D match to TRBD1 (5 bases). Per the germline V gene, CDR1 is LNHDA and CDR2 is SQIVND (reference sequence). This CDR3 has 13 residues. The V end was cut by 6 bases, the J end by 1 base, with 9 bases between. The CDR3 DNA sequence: TGTGCCAGTAGCCCAACAGGGAACACTGAAGCTTTCTTT. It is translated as CASSPTGNTEAFF.

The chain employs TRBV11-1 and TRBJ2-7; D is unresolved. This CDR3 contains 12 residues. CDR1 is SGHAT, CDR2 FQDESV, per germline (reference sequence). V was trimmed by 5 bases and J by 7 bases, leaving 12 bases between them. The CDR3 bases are TGTGCCAGCAGCAGACATCTTCGGGAGCAGTACTTC. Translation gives CASSRHLREQYF.

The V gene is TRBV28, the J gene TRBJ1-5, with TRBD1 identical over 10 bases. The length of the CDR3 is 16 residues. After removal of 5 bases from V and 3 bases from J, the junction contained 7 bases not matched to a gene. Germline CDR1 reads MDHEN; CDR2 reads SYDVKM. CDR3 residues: CASSTWTGGLNQPQHF. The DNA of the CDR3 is TGTGCCAGCAGTACCTGGACAGGGGGACTCAATCAGCCCCAGCATTTT.

The CDR3 is CASSLGPWRTGELFF. CDR3 nucleotide sequence: TGCGCCAGCAGCTTGGGGCCTTGGAGGACCGGGGAGCTGTTTTTT. V is TRBV5-1 and J is TRBJ2-2; tentative D call: TRBD2 (5 bases). This CDR3 has 15 residues. V dropped 0 bases and J dropped 5 bases, with 11 bases sitting between them. Germline CDR1 and CDR2: SGHRS and YFSETQ.

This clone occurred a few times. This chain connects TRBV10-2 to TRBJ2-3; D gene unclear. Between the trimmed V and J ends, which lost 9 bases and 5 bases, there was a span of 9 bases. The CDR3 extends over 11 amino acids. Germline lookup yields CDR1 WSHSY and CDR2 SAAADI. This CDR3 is CASHSGDTQYF. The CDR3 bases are TGCGCCAGTCATAGTGGAGATACGCAGTATTTT.

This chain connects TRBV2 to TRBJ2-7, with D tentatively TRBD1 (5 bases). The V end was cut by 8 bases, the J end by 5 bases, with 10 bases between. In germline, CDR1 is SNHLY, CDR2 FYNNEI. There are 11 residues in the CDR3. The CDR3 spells CASQGRDEQYF. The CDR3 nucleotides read TGTGCCAGCCAGGGTCGGGACGAGCAGTACTTC.

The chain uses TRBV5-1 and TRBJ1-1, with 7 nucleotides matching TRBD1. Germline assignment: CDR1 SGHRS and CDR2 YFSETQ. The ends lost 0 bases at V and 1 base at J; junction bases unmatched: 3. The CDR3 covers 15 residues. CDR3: CASSLGPGGNTEAFF. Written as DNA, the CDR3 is TGCGCCAGCAGCTTGGGCCCAGGGGGGAACACTGAAGCTTTCTTT.

CDR3 loop: CASSSRYEQYF. In DNA form, the CDR3 reads TGTGCCAGCAGTTCCCGGTACGAGCAGTACTTC. V usage is TRBV28 and J usage is TRBJ2-7, with D uncertain. The V and J ends lost 4 bases and 4 bases respectively, with 5 bases between them. The CDR3 runs to 11 residues. Germline loops: CDR1 MDHEN, CDR2 SYDVKM.

CDR3 region: CAWSLRGMNYGYTF. DNA for the CDR3: TGTGCCTGGAGTTTAAGGGGCATGAACTATGGCTACACCTTC. J is TRBJ1-2 and V is TRBV30, with D tentatively TRBD1 (5 bases). The CDR3 extends over 14 amino acids. The V gene's germline CDR1 is GTSNPN and CDR2 SVGIG (reference sequence). V was trimmed by 2 bases and J by 2 bases, leaving 12 bases between them. Filled out from reference TRBV30 and TRBJ1-2, the complete variable domain reads SQTIHQWPATLVQPVGSPLSLECTVEGTSNPNLYWYRQAAGRGLQLLFYSVGIGQISSEVPQNLSASRPQDRQFILSSKKLLLSDSGFYLCAWSLRGMNYGYTFGSGTRLTVV.

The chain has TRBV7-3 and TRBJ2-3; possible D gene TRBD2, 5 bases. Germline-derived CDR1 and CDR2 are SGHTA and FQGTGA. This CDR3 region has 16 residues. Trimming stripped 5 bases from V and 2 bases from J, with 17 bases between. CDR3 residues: CASSPQASLSTDTQYF. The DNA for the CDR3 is TGTGCCAGCAGCCCCCAGGCTAGCCTCTCCACAGATACGCAGTATTTT.

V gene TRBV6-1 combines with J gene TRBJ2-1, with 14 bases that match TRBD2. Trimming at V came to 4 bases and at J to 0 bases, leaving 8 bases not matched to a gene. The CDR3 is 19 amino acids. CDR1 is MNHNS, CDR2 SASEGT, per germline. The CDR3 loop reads CASSVGTSGRPSSYNEQFF. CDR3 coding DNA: TGTGCCAGCAGTGTCGGGACTAGCGGGAGACCAAGCTCCTACAATGAGCAGTTCTTC.

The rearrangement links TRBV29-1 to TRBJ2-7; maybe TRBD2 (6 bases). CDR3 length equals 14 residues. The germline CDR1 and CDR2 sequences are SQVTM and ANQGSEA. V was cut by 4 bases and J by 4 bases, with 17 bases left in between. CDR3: CSVVVGTSFYEQYF. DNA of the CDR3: TGCAGCGTTGTGGTCGGGACTTCCTTTTACGAGCAGTACTTC.

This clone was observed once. This CDR3 is CASTPSLAGVTDTQYF. The CDR3 DNA reads as TGCGCCAGCACGCCCTCTCTAGCGGGAGTTACAGATACGCAGTATTTT. The J gene is TRBJ2-3, the V gene TRBV5-1, with 10 bases aligning to TRBD2. Unmatched junction bases numbered 10, after V lost 6 bases and J lost 3 bases. The CDR3 sequence is 16 residues long. Per germline, CDR1 SGHRS and CDR2 YFSETQ.

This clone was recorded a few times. For the CDR3, the DNA is TGTGCGGCGGAGCGTGGGAGGGCCGGGACCGGGGAGCTGTTTTTT. This codes for CAAERGRAGTGELFF. This rearrangement joins TRBV27 to TRBJ2-2, with 7 bases that match TRBD2. CDR3 length equals 15 residues. The germline gives CDR1 MNHEY, CDR2 SMNVEV (reference sequence).

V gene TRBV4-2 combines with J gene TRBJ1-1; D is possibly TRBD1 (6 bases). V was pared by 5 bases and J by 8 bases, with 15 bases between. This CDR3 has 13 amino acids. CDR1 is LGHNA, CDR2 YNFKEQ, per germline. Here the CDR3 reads CASSFFTGTEAFF. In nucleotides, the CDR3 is TGTGCCAGCAGCTTTTTCACAGGGACCGAAGCTTTCTTT.

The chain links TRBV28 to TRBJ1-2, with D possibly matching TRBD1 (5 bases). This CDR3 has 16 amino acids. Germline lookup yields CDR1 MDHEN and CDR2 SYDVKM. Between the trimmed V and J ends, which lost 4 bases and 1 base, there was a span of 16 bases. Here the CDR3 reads CASSSSGLARNYGYTF. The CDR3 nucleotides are TGTGCCAGCAGTTCTTCAGGGCTCGCTCGTAACTATGGCTACACCTTC.

The CDR3 nucleotides read TGCAGCGTTGTGCTAGCGGGAGATACGCAGTATTTT. This encodes CSVVLAGDTQYF. V usage is TRBV29-1 and J usage is TRBJ2-3, with 8 bases identical to TRBD2. This CDR3 region has 12 residues. Germline CDR1 and CDR2: SQVTM and ANQGSEA. Trimming took 4 bases from V and 5 from J; bases not matched to a gene: 2.

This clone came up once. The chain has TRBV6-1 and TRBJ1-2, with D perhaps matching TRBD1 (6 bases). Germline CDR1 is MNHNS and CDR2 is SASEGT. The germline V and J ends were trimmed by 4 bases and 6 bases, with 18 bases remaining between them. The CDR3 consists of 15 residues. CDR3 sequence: CASSVAPGTGNGYTF. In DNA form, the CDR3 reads TGTGCCAGCAGTGTTGCACCCGGCACAGGGAATGGCTACACCTTC.

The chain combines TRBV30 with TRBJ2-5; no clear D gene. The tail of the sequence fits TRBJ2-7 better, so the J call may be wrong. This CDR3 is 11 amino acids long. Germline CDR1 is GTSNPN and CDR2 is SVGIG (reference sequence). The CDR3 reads CAWSANHEQYF. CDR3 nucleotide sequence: TGTGCCTGGAGTGCGAACCACGAGCAGTACTTC.

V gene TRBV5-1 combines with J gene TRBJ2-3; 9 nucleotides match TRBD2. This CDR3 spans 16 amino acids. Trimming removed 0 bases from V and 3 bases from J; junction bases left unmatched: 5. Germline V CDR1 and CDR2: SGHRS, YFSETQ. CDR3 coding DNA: TGCGCCAGCAGCTTGGTAGCGGGAGTTCGAACAGATACGCAGTATTTT. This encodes CASSLVAGVRTDTQYF.

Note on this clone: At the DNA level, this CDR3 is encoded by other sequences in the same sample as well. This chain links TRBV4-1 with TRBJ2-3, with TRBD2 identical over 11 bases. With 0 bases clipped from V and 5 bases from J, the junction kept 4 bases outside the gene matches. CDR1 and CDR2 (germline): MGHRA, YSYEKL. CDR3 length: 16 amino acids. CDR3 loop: CASSQDRLAGGDTQYF. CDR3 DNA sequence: TGCGCCAGCAGCCAAGATCGGCTAGCGGGGGGAGATACGCAGTATTTT.

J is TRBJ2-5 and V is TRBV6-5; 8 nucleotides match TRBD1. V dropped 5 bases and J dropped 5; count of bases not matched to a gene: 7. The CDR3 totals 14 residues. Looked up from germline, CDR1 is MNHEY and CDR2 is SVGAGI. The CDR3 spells CASSDRGLEETQYF. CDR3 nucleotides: TGTGCCAGCAGTGACAGGGGTTTAGAGGAGACCCAGTACTTC.

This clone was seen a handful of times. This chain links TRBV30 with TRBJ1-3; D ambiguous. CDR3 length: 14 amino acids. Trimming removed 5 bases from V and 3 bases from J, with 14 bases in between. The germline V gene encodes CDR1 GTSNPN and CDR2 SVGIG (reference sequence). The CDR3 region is CAWSLAGNGNTIYF. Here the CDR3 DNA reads TGTGCCTGGTCCCTCGCGGGAAATGGAAACACCATATATTTT.

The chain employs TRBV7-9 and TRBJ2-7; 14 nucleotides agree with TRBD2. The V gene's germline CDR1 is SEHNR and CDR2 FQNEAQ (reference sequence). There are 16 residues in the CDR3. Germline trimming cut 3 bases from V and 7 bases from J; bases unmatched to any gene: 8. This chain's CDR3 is CASSLRTSGRKGEQYF. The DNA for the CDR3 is TGTGCCAGCAGCTTGAGGACTAGCGGGAGGAAGGGAGAGCAGTACTTC.

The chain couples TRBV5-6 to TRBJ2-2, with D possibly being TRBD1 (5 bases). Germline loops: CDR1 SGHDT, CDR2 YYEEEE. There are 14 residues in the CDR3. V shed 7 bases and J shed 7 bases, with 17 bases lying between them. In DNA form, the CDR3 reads TGTGCCAGCCGCTCGACAGCAAGGGTCGGGGAGCTGTTTTTT. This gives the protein CASRSTARVGELFF.

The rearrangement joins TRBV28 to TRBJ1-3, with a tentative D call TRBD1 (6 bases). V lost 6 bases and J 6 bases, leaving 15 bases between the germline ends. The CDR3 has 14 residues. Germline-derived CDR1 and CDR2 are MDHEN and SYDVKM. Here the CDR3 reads CASSFQGPPNTIYF. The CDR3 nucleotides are TGTGCCAGCAGCTTCCAGGGGCCCCCAAACACCATATATTTT.

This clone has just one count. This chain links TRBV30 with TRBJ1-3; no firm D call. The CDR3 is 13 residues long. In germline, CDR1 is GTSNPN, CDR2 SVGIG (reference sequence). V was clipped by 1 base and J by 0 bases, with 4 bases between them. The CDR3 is CAWSGYSGNTIYF. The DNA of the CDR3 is TGTGCCTGGAGTGGTTACTCTGGAAACACCATATATTTT.